A selection of T cell receptor beta chains follows, all from one sample in a study of CD8+ T cells in alopecia areata. TCRdb's copy holds only in-frame clones and misses some; the assay was immunoSEQ multiplex PCR. The table includes 150,000 to 160,000 clones, about 51% detected once. This sample comprised CD8+ T cells sorted from blood, obtained at week 0. Source of these receptors: a human donor with alopecia areata. CDR3s include the opening cysteine and the closing phenylalanine or tryptophan. A D gene is named only where the DNA matches it firmly. The size of a clone is reported for some rows only, either as once, few or many, or as a class for expanded clones.

v_gene: TRBV5-6
j_gene: TRBJ1-1
d_gene: TRBD1
len: 13
abundance: once
CDR3nt: TGTGCCAGCAGCTTAGGAGGGACAGGGAGAGCTTTCTTT
CDR3aa: CASSLGGTGRAFF

v_gene: TRBV29-1
j_gene: TRBJ1-1
d_gene: -
len: 12
abundance: -
CDR3nt: TGCAGCGTTCTCAGCCAGAACACTGAAGCTTTCTTT
CDR3aa: CSVLSQNTEAFF

v_gene: TRBV6-6
j_gene: TRBJ1-1
d_gene: -
len: 13
abundance: -
CDR3nt: TGTGCCAGCAGAGAGCTGGGGAACACTGAAGCTTTCTTT
CDR3aa: CASRELGNTEAFF

v_gene: TRBV2
j_gene: TRBJ2-1
d_gene: -
len: 14
abundance: few
CDR3nt: TGTGCCAGCAGTGACGGCAGGTACGACAATGAGCAGTTCTTC
CDR3aa: CASSDGRYDNEQFF

v_gene: TRBV19
j_gene: TRBJ2-3
d_gene: -
len: 11
abundance: few
CDR3nt: TGTGCCAGTAGGGGCACAGATACGCAGTATTTT
CDR3aa: CASRGTDTQYF

v_gene: TRBV19
j_gene: TRBJ2-1
d_gene: -
len: 14
abundance: few
CDR3nt: TGTGCCAGTCGGCAGACTAGCTCCTACAATGAGCAGTTCTTC
CDR3aa: CASRQTSSYNEQFF

v_gene: TRBV12-5
j_gene: TRBJ1-5
d_gene: -
len: 14
abundance: -
CDR3nt: TGTGCTAGTGGTCCTATGACAGACAATCAGCCCCAGCATTTT
CDR3aa: CASGPMTDNQPQHF

v_gene: TRBV7-2
j_gene: TRBJ1-1
d_gene: -
len: 13
abundance: -
CDR3nt: TGTGCCAGCAGCTTAGGACAGAACACTGAAGCTTTCTTT
CDR3aa: CASSLGQNTEAFF

v_gene: TRBV29-1
j_gene: TRBJ1-2
d_gene: -
len: 11
abundance: -
CDR3nt: TGCAGCGAAACCTCTAACTATGGCTACACCTTC
CDR3aa: CSETSNYGYTF

v_gene: TRBV29-1
j_gene: TRBJ1-2
d_gene: -
len: 10
abundance: few
CDR3nt: TGCAGCGTGGAGCTCAATGGCTACACCTTC
CDR3aa: CSVELNGYTF

v_gene: TRBV29-1
j_gene: TRBJ2-3
d_gene: -
len: 14
abundance: -
CDR3nt: TGCAGCGTTCAATGGGGAGATGGCACAGATACGCAGTATTTT
CDR3aa: CSVQWGDGTDTQYF

v_gene: TRBV13
j_gene: TRBJ2-3
d_gene: TRBD2
len: 14
abundance: -
CDR3nt: TGTGCCAGCAGCCTAGCGGGGATCACAGATACGCAGTATTTT
CDR3aa: CASSLAGITDTQYF

v_gene: TRBV30
j_gene: TRBJ2-7
d_gene: TRBD1
len: 14
abundance: -
CDR3nt: TGTGCCTGGAGTGTAGGGACAGGGAGCTACGAGCAGTACTTC
CDR3aa: CAWSVGTGSYEQYF

v_gene: TRBV29-1
j_gene: TRBJ2-1
d_gene: -
len: 14
abundance: few
CDR3nt: TGCAGCGCCCCCTTGTCCGGACCCTACAATGAGCAGTTCTTC
CDR3aa: CSAPLSGPYNEQFF

v_gene: TRBV7-6
j_gene: TRBJ1-4
d_gene: TRBD1
len: 17
abundance: few
CDR3nt: TGTGCCAGCAGCTGGGGGACAGGGGAGGAAACTAATGAAAAACTGTTTTTT
CDR3aa: CASSWGTGEETNEKLFF

v_gene: TRBV30
j_gene: TRBJ1-1
d_gene: -
len: 12
abundance: few
CDR3nt: TGTGCCTGGAGCATGGGGACCACTGAAGCTTTCTTT
CDR3aa: CAWSMGTTEAFF

v_gene: TRBV27
j_gene: TRBJ1-5
d_gene: TRBD1
len: 14
abundance: -
CDR3nt: TGTGCCAGCAGAATGGCAGGGGGCGAACAGCCCCAGCATTTT
CDR3aa: CASRMAGGEQPQHF

v_gene: TRBV15
j_gene: TRBJ2-1
d_gene: TRBD2
len: 15
abundance: few
CDR3nt: TGTGCCACCAGCGTATCCAGCGGGGGGTTCAATGAGCAGTTCTTC
CDR3aa: CATSVSSGGFNEQFF

v_gene: TRBV2
j_gene: TRBJ1-1
d_gene: -
len: 11
abundance: -
CDR3nt: TGTGCCAGCCTTGGGGGAACTGAAGCTTTCTTT
CDR3aa: CASLGGTEAFF

v_gene: TRBV4-3
j_gene: TRBJ2-7
d_gene: -
len: 15
abundance: -
CDR3nt: TGCGCCAGCAGCCAAGTACTGGACACCTCCTACGAGCAGTACTTC
CDR3aa: CASSQVLDTSYEQYF

v_gene: TRBV7-9
j_gene: TRBJ2-3
d_gene: TRBD2
len: 16
abundance: few
CDR3nt: TGTGCCAGCAGCTCCCGAGCAGCGGGGGGCCAGGATACGCAGTATTTT
CDR3aa: CASSSRAAGGQDTQYF

v_gene: TRBV4-3
j_gene: TRBJ2-7
d_gene: TRBD2
len: 15
abundance: few
CDR3nt: TGCGCCAGCAGCCAAGTGGCTAGCGGGAACTACGAGCAGTACTTC
CDR3aa: CASSQVASGNYEQYF